Below, 7 T cell receptor beta chains from the same sample are listed, as sequenced in a study of T-cell reconstitution after alpha-beta-depleted transplantation in children. The library targeted TCRbeta and was prepared with unique molecular identifiers. A single record per CDR3 protein comes from TCRdb applying MiXCR to the PCR reads. In the table there are just under 350,000 distinct CDR3 sequences, about 16% of which are singletons. The sequencing used PBMCs, mostly from graft donor cells, collected 360 days after TCRalphabeta/CD19-depleted stem cell transplant. These TCRs come from a male patient aged 2 to 10 who had a stem cell transplant for acute lymphoblastic leukemia, so the T cells may come from the graft donor.

The sample holds a few counts of this clonotype. The chain uses TRBV7-2 and TRBJ2-1; 8 bases are a match to TRBD2. Germline trimming cut 6 bases from V and 3 bases from J; bases unmatched to any gene: 7. CDR1 is SGHTA and CDR2 is FQGNSA in the germline V gene. There are 15 residues in the CDR3. DNA of the CDR3: TGTGCCAGCAGAGGGACTAGAGAGCACTACAATGAGCAGTTCTTC. Translation: CASRGTREHYNEQFF.

This clonotype was seen repeatedly, ten times or more. The rearrangement joins TRBV28 to TRBJ2-5; 8 bases agree with TRBD1. The V gene end was trimmed by 4 bases and the J gene end by 5 bases; junction bases not matched to a gene: 9. The CDR3 has 15 residues. The V gene's germline CDR1 is MDHEN and CDR2 SYDVKM. The CDR3 nucleotides read TGTGCCAGCAGTTACCCACGGACAGGGACGGAGACCCAGTACTTC. Its translation is CASSYPRTGTETQYF.

This clonotype was found a few times. The chain is built from TRBV20-1 and TRBJ2-7; tentatively, D is TRBD2 (5 bases). Germline V lookup: CDR1 DFQATT, CDR2 SNEGSKA (reference sequence). With 0 bases removed from V and 1 base from J, the gap between germline ends came to 7 bases. The CDR3 runs 13 residues. The chain's CDR3 is CSAREEGSYEQYF. CDR3 bases: TGCAGTGCTAGAGAAGAGGGATCCTACGAGCAGTACTTC.

This clonotype was observed a handful of times. CDR3 sequence (DNA): TGCGCCAGCAGCTTGGCCTCACCTTCAGGTGATCAAGAGACCCAGTACTTC. Residues: CASSLASPSGDQETQYF. This rearrangement joins TRBV5-1 to TRBJ2-5; no definite D call. Germline V gene data show CDR1 as SGHRS and CDR2 as YFSETQ. The CDR3 sequence is 17 residues long. Trimming took off 0 bases at V and 2 bases at J, with 17 bases between the two ends.

This clonotype appeared a few times. The J gene is TRBJ2-1, the V gene TRBV5-6; D not certain. Germline V CDR1 and CDR2: SGHDT, YYEEEE. V gave up 1 base and J gave up 12 bases, with 17 bases separating them. This CDR3 is 14 amino acids long. CDR3 amino acids: CASSLPTFGDGQFF. The CDR3 DNA reads TGTGCCAGCAGCTTGCCGACCTTCGGCGACGGGCAGTTCTTC.

Many counts were recorded for this clonotype. The rearrangement links TRBV11-2 to TRBJ2-5; D is uncertain. CDR1 is SGHAT, CDR2 FQNNGV, per germline. The CDR3 is 12 residues long. V shed 3 bases and J shed 5 bases, with 7 bases lying between them. In DNA, the CDR3 is TGTGCCAGCAGCTTTGGCCGGGAGACCCAGTACTTC. The encoded protein is CASSFGRETQYF.

This clonotype was seen a handful of times. The chain couples TRBV9 to TRBJ2-1; TRBD2 might be the D (6 bases). From germline, CDR1 is SGDLS and CDR2 YYNGEE. This CDR3 has 18 residues. The V gene lost 0 bases and the J gene lost 1 base, with 17 bases spanning the gap. CDR3 DNA: TGTGCCAGCAGCGTAGCCCCCTACGGGAGAAGTTCCTACAATGAGCAGTTCTTC. This gives the protein CASSVAPYGRSSYNEQFF.